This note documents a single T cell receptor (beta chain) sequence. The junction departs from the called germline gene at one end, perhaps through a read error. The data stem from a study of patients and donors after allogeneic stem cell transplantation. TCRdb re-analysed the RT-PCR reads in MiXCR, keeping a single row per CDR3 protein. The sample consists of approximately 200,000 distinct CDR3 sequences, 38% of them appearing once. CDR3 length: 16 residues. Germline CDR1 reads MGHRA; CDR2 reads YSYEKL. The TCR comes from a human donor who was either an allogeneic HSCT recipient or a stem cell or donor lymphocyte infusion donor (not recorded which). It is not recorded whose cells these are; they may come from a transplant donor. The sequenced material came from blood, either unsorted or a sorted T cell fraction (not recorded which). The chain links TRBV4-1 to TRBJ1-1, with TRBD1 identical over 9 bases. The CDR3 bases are TGCGCCAGCAACCAAGTTCCGGGACAGGGAGGCACTGAAGCTTTCTTT. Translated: CASNQVPGQGGTEAFF.